Each of the 2 T cell receptor beta chains below was sequenced from the same sample in a study of molecular identifiers for immune sequencing clone quantification. One entry per CDR3 protein results from TCRdb running MiXCR on the PCR reads. The sample carries around 300,000 distinct CDR3 sequences, roughly 23% recorded once. The material sequenced was naive CD8+ T cells from blood, with Jurkat cell RNA spiked in. The subset here: FACS-sorted CD8+CD4-CCR7+CD45RA+ naive T cells. The receptors were gathered from a human donor in good health. Some libraries in this study had Jurkat cell RNA spiked in.

Concerning this clonotype itself: A read error is possible here, since a much larger clone lies one base away. The chain joins TRBV6-5 to TRBJ2-7; D call uncertain. CDR3 size: 14 residues. The germline V gene has CDR1 MNHEY and CDR2 SVGAGI. The CDR3 is CASSYSRSAYGQYF. The CDR3 DNA reads TGTGCCAGCAGTTACTCGCGGTCGGCCTACGGGCAGTACTTC.

This clonotype occurred once. A read error may be the cause here, since a much bigger clone is one base away. V and J are TRBV6-5 and TRBJ2-5; possibly TRBD2 for D (5 bases). This CDR3 has 13 residues. The germline CDR1 and CDR2 sequences are MNHEY and SVGAGI. In nucleotides, the CDR3 is TGTGCCAGCCGCCTGGCGGGCGAAGAGCCCCAGTACTTC. Its protein is CASRLAGEEPQYF.